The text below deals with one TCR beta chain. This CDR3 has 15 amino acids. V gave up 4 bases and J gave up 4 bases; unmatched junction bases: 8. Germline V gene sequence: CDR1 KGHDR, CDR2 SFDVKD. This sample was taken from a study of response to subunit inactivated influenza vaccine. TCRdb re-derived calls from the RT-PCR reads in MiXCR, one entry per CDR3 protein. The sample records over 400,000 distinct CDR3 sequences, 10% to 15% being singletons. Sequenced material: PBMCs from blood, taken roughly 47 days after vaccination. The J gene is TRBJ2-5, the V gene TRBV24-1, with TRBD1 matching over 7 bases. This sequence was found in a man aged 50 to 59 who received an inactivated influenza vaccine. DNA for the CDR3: TGTGCCACCAGTGACCCGAAGGGGGCCGGAGAGACCCAGTACTTC. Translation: CATSDPKGAGETQYF.